The rows below give T cell receptor beta chains drawn from one sample of a study of blood T cell repertoires in COVID-19. Sequencing was performed with immunoSEQ multiplex PCR; in TCRdb, only in-frame clones are kept and a portion is missing. The repertoire holds under 65,000 clones, with about four fifths as singletons. Sequenced: peripheral blood. These receptor sequences come from a woman aged 55-75 years with acute or convalescent COVID-19. Both conserved end residues are part of each CDR3. The order of the fields is V gene, CDR3 protein.

v_call: TRBV7-2
cdr3_aa: CASSLITGWRTYEQYF

v_call: TRBV7-8
cdr3_aa: CASSLGTPDSNSPLHF

v_call: TRBV7-3
cdr3_aa: CASSLGVAGARFYNEQFF

v_call: TRBV5-1
cdr3_aa: CASRVRADYNEQFF

v_call: TRBV5-1
cdr3_aa: CASSLSPGGYGYTF

v_call: TRBV6-4
cdr3_aa: CASRAGFTEAFF

v_call: TRBV29-1
cdr3_aa: CSVVRDRGRTNYGYTF

v_call: TRBV9
cdr3_aa: CASSEQGRGNTEAFF

v_call: TRBV5-6
cdr3_aa: CASSRDSETNYGYTF

v_call: TRBV7-6
cdr3_aa: CASSSSGANVLTF

v_call: TRBV18
cdr3_aa: CASSSETGFNGYTF

v_call: TRBV4-2
cdr3_aa: CASSPGQDYTGNTIYF

v_call: TRBV4-1
cdr3_aa: CASSQVATEETQYF

v_call: TRBV7-8
cdr3_aa: CASSLRDRALNSPLHF

v_call: TRBV7-9
cdr3_aa: CASSSPSGRVVDTGELFF

v_call: TRBV2
cdr3_aa: CASTAGDNRVYGYTF

v_call: TRBV2
cdr3_aa: CASSRDSDRAPQHF

v_call: TRBV20-1
cdr3_aa: CSASSGPYEQYF